A selection of T cell receptor beta chains follows, all from one sample in a study of blood T cells in healthy people across ages. TCRdb reprocessed the 5' RACE reads via MiXCR and lists one record per CDR3 protein. Among 650,000 to 1,000,000 distinct CDR3 sequences listed, around 34% were seen once. The sample was blood. The receptor source for this set is a man aged 18-30 years in good health. The CDR3 runs from the conserved cysteine through the conserved F or W. The order of the fields is V gene, CDR3 protein.

v_gene: TRBV7-3
CDR3aa: CASSLTAAGVNTGELFF

v_gene: TRBV4-3
CDR3aa: CASSHALRGAADTQYF

v_gene: TRBV4-3
CDR3aa: CASSQATGDNYGYTF

v_gene: TRBV15
CDR3aa: CATSPRSGGTTDTQYF

v_gene: TRBV27
CDR3aa: CASTFEPNTGELFF

v_gene: TRBV12-3/TRBV12-4
CDR3aa: CASRVTSGGETQYF

v_gene: TRBV27
CDR3aa: CASSLQGYQETQYF

v_gene: TRBV5-1
CDR3aa: CASSSGLNEQYF

v_gene: TRBV20-1
CDR3aa: CSGMRGTSGQETQYF

v_gene: TRBV3-1
CDR3aa: CASSQEWWLQFF

v_gene: TRBV12-3/TRBV12-4
CDR3aa: CASISGKNAEAFF

v_gene: TRBV20-1
CDR3aa: CSARHRETVNQPQHF

v_gene: TRBV7-2
CDR3aa: CVSSLAGGAGQETQYF

v_gene: TRBV20-1
CDR3aa: CSARDYRTANYGYTF

v_gene: TRBV4-3
CDR3aa: CASSQAGGEWYEQYF

v_gene: TRBV20-1
CDR3aa: CSATTGNSGNTIYF

v_gene: TRBV5-6
CDR3aa: CASSWDDSHEQYF

v_gene: TRBV4-3
CDR3aa: CASSQEVAGGFDGYTF